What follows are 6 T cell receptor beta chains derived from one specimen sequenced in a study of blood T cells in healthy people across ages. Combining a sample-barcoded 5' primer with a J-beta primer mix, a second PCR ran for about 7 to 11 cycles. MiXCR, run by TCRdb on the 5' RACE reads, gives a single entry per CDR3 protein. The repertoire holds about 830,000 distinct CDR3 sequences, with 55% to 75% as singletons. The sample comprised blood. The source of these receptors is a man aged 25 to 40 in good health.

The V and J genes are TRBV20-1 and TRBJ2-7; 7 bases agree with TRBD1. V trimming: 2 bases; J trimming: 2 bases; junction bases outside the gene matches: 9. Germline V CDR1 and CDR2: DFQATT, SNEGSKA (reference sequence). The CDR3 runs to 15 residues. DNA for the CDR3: TGCAGTGCTAGACTAACAGGGGCCCTCGCCTACGAGCAGTACTTC. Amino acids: CSARLTGALAYEQYF.

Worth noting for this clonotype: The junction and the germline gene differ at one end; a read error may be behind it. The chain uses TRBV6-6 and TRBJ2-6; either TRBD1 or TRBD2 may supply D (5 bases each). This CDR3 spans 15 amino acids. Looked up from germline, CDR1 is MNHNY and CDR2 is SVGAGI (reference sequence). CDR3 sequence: CASSTSGAGADVLTF. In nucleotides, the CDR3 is TGTGCCAGCAGTACCTCCGGGGCTGGGGCCGACGTCCTGACTTTC.

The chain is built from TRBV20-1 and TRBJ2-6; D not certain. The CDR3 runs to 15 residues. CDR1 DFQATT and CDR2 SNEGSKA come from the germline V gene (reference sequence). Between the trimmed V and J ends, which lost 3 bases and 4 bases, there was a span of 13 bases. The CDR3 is CSARPAGVGANVLTF. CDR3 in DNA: TGCAGTGCTAGGCCCGCTGGAGTCGGGGCCAACGTCCTGACTTTC.

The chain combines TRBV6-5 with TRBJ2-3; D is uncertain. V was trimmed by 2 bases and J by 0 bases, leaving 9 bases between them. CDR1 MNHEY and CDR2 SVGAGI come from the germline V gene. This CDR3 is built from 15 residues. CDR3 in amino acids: CASSYGGVSTDTQYF. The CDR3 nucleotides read TGTGCCAGCAGTTACGGCGGAGTAAGCACAGATACGCAGTATTTT.

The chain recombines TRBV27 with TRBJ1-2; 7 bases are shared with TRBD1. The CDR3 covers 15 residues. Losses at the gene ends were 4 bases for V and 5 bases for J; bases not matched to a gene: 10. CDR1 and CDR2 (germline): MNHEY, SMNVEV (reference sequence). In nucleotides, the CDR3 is TGTGCCAGCAGTTCGGTGGGACAGCTCCAGTATGGCTACACCTTC. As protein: CASSSVGQLQYGYTF.

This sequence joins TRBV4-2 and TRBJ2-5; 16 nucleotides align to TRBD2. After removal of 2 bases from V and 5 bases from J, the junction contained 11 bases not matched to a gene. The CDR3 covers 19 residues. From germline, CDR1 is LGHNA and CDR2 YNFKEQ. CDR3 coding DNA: TGTGCCAGCAGCCAACTAGGAGGGACTAGCGGGGGGGCCCGCGAGACCCAGTACTTC. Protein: CASSQLGGTSGGARETQYF.